This T cell receptor beta chain emerged from a study of T-cell reconstitution after alpha-beta-depleted transplantation in children. Findings of the study overall: Once a year had passed after transplant, T-cell counts and diversity came mostly from newly produced T cells. Alpha-beta T cells about two months after transplant reportedly derived from several hundred expanded graft clones.

The germline V and J ends were trimmed by 5 bases and 4 bases, with 17 bases remaining between them. CDR1 is SGHVS and CDR2 is FQNEAQ in the germline V gene. The CDR3 is 15 amino acids. Unique molecular identifiers were used in preparing the TCRbeta library. Each CDR3 protein is one row after TCRdb ran MiXCR on the PCR reads. The data hold 200,000 to 250,000 distinct CDR3 sequences, with less than 9% observed a single time. This clonotype was counted many times. The target antigen is unknown. This rearrangement joins TRBV7-8 to TRBJ1-1, with D tentatively TRBD1 (5 bases). Here the sequenced sample was PBMCs, mostly from graft donor cells, taken 180 days after TCRalphabeta/CD19-depleted stem cell transplant. The receptor's source is a male patient under 18 who had a stem cell transplant for acute lymphoblastic leukemia, so the T cells may come from the graft donor. CDR3 sequence (DNA): TGTGCCAGCAGCCCCCACAGGTCCCGCGCCACTGAAGCTTTCTTT. This sequence encodes CASSPHRSRATEAFF.